This entry describes one TCR beta chain. Its antigen remains unknown. The data were taken from a study of cytomegalovirus exposure and HLA in healthy donors. Study-wide results and limits: According to the study, 160 or so TCR beta chains were cytomegalovirus-associated.

The data were produced by immunoSEQ multiplex PCR, yet TCRdb's version contains in-frame clones alone and is incomplete. The table records some 130,000 clones, roughly 79% of them present only once. Germline CDR1 reads SEHNR; CDR2 reads FQNEAQ (reference sequence). The CDR3 length is 14 residues. V lost 6 bases, J lost 10 bases, and 11 bases stayed unmatched. Source material: PBMCs. The TCR comes from a man in his thirties or forties in good health and CMV-seropositive. The rearrangement links TRBV7-9 to TRBJ2-1; 8 nucleotides match TRBD2. CDR3 DNA sequence: TGTGCCAGCAGGGGTGGCGGGGGGAGAACGGAGCAGTTCTTC. This sequence encodes CASRGGGGRTEQFF.